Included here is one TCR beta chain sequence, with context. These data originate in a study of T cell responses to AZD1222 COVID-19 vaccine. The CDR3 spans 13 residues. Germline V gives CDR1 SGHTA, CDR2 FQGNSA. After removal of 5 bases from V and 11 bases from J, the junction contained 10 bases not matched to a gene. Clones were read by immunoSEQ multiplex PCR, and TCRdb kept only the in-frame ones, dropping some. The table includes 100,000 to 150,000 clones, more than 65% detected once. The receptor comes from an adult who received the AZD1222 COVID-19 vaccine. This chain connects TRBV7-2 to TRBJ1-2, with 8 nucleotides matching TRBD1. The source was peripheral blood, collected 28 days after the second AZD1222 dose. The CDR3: CASSKPGGSRYTF. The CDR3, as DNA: TGTGCCAGCAGCAAACCAGGGGGCTCAAGATACACCTTC.